A single sample is the source of the 26 T cell receptor beta chains below, sequenced in a study of long-term antiretroviral therapy in people with HIV. Samples were assayed with immunoSEQ v3.0 at survey level. Sequencing was performed with immunoSEQ multiplex PCR; in TCRdb, only in-frame clones are kept and a portion is missing. The sample has roughly 11,000 clones; about 80% are singletons. The sequences come from unsorted PBMCs, collected almost 3.2 years before starting antiretroviral therapy. These receptors were collected from a man aged 40-49 years with HIV.

The genes are TRBV30 and TRBJ1-3; unclear D gene. Per germline, CDR1 GTSNPN and CDR2 SVGIG (reference sequence). With 3 bases removed from V and 0 bases from J, the gap between germline ends came to 9 bases. CDR3 length: 14 residues. CDR3 in DNA: TGTGCCTGGAGCCTGGCAAGCTCTGGAAACACCATATATTTT. Translation gives CAWSLASSGNTIYF.

The rearrangement links TRBV4-2 to TRBJ1-2; D might be TRBD1 (6 bases). Germline V gene data show CDR1 as LGHNA and CDR2 as YNFKEQ. The CDR3 loop spans 12 amino acids. V lost 8 bases and J lost 2, with 9 bases in between. Here the CDR3 DNA reads TGTGCCAGCCGTACAGGGAACTATGGCTACACCTTC. Translation gives CASRTGNYGYTF.

This clone turned up a few times. V usage is TRBV28 and J usage is TRBJ2-7; D call uncertain. V was pared by 9 bases and J by 3 bases, with 15 bases between. The CDR3 spans 13 residues. CDR1 and CDR2 (germline): MDHEN, SYDVKM. The CDR3 nucleotides read TGTGCCAGTCTCCAAGCCGAATACTACGAGCAGTACTTC. Protein sequence: CASLQAEYYEQYF.

V gene TRBV11-2 combines with J gene TRBJ2-7, with D possibly matching TRBD1 (6 bases). This CDR3 has 12 residues. Germline lookup yields CDR1 SGHAT and CDR2 FQNNGV. V gave up 6 bases and J gave up 3 bases, with 9 bases separating them. This chain's CDR3 is CASRGDIYEQYF. In nucleotides, the CDR3 is TGTGCCAGCAGAGGGGACATCTACGAGCAGTACTTC.

The chain carries TRBV11-2 and TRBJ1-1; TRBD1 agrees at 8 bases. The germline V gene has CDR1 SGHAT and CDR2 FQNNGV. V was clipped by 3 bases and J by 2 bases; unmatched bases: 5. The CDR3 loop spans 15 amino acids. CDR3 residues: CASSFGAGGNTEAFF. Here the CDR3 DNA reads TGTGCCAGCAGCTTCGGGGCAGGGGGCAACACTGAAGCTTTCTTT.

The gene calls are TRBV7-2 and TRBJ2-1; no firm D call. CDR1 is SGHTA, CDR2 FQGNSA, per germline. The ends were cut back, 0 bases at V and 9 bases at J, with 3 bases in the middle. The CDR3 sequence is 11 residues long. The CDR3 sequence is CASSLAGEQFF. In DNA form, the CDR3 reads TGTGCCAGCAGCTTAGCCGGTGAGCAGTTCTTC.

The V call is TRBV6-1, the J call TRBJ1-3; no clear D gene. Germline CDR1 MNHNS, CDR2 SASEGT. CDR3 length equals 14 residues. With 2 bases removed from V and 1 base from J, the gap between germline ends came to 6 bases. The CDR3: CASSELGSGNTIYF. The CDR3 DNA reads as TGTGCCAGCAGTGAACTAGGGTCTGGAAACACCATATATTTT.

The V call is TRBV4-3, the J call TRBJ2-2; D gene uncertain. V lost 3 bases to trimming and J lost 5 bases, with 16 bases between them. CDR3 size: 16 residues. Germline CDR1 LGHNA, CDR2 YSLEER. The CDR3 DNA reads as TGCGCCAGCAGCCATTCAGACATCTCAGTGACCGGGGAGCTGTTTTTT. Its protein is CASSHSDISVTGELFF.

The chain couples TRBV7-9 to TRBJ2-1; 12 bases agree with TRBD2. V was clipped by 0 bases and J by 12 bases; unmatched bases: 6. This CDR3 region has 15 residues. Germline CDR1 reads SEHNR; CDR2 reads FQNEAQ (reference sequence). CDR3 region: CASSLARTSGIGQFF. CDR3 in DNA: TGTGCCAGCAGCTTAGCTCGGACTAGCGGGATAGGGCAGTTCTTC. The variable domain in full, completed from reference TRBV7-9 and TRBJ2-1, reads DTGVSQNPRHKITKRGQNVTFRCDPISEHNRLYWYRQTLGQGPEFLTYFQNEAQLEKSRLLSDRFSAERPKGSFSTLEIQRTEQGDSAMYLCASSLARTSGIGQFFGPGTRLTVL.

J is TRBJ1-1 and V is TRBV30; D is uncertain. Germline CDR1 is GTSNPN and CDR2 is SVGIG (reference sequence). The CDR3 contains 12 residues. Trimming took 4 bases from V and 2 from J, leaving 8 bases between them. The CDR3: CAWTAVNTEAFF. DNA of the CDR3: TGTGCCTGGACGGCAGTAAACACTGAAGCTTTCTTT.

This clone appeared a single time. V is TRBV18 and J is TRBJ1-4; D perhaps matches TRBD1 (5 bases). The CDR3 sequence is 14 residues long. The V gene lost 6 bases and the J gene lost 4 bases, with 12 bases spanning the gap. Per the germline V gene, CDR1 is KGHSH and CDR2 is LQKENI. The CDR3, as DNA: TGTGCCAGCTCCCCAGCAGGACATAATGAAAAACTGTTTTTT. Its translation is CASSPAGHNEKLFF.

Concerning this clone itself: In the same sample, other DNA sequences code for this CDR3. The chain links TRBV4-3 to TRBJ2-3; D not certain. The germline V and J ends were trimmed by 0 bases and 0 bases, with 4 bases remaining between them. Germline V lookup: CDR1 LGHNA, CDR2 YSLEER. The CDR3 loop spans 14 amino acids. CDR3 sequence: CASSQDRSTDTQYF. In nucleotides, the CDR3 is TGCGCCAGCAGCCAAGACCGTAGCACAGATACGCAGTATTTT.

In this sample, this clone turned up a few times. V gene TRBV10-3 combines with J gene TRBJ2-7, with D unclear. The CDR3 consists of 13 residues. Germline CDR1 reads ENHRY; CDR2 reads SYGVKD. With 6 bases removed from V and 0 bases from J, the gap between germline ends came to 9 bases. CDR3 sequence (DNA): TGTGCCATCAGGGCCAGTGACTCCTACGAGCAGTACTTC. It specifies CAIRASDSYEQYF.

The V call is TRBV4-3, the J call TRBJ1-1; D call uncertain. V lost 0 bases, J lost 0 bases, and 8 bases lay in between. CDR3 length equals 15 residues. Looked up from germline, CDR1 is LGHNA and CDR2 is YSLEER. The CDR3 bases are TGCGCCAGCAGCCAAGAGTCCAGACTGAACACTGAAGCTTTCTTT. This translates into CASSQESRLNTEAFF.

The chain links TRBV5-6 to TRBJ2-2, with TRBD2 as a possible D gene (5 bases). Trimming removed 4 bases at V and 5 bases at J, with 15 bases between. Germline V CDR1 and CDR2: SGHDT, YYEEEE. This CDR3 is 15 amino acids long. The CDR3: CASSSRPTGTGELFF. Written as DNA, the CDR3 is TGTGCCAGCAGCAGTCGGCCGACGGGAACCGGGGAGCTGTTTTTT.

This clone occurred a few times. The V gene is TRBV2, the J gene TRBJ1-5; 11 bases are a match to TRBD1. CDR3 size: 15 residues. J lost 5 bases, V lost 10 bases, and 10 bases had no gene match. CDR1 SNHLY and CDR2 FYNNEI come from the germline V gene. The CDR3: CATAGGQGAYQPQHF. CDR3 nucleotide sequence: TGTGCCACTGCTGGCGGACAGGGGGCCTATCAGCCCCAGCATTTT.

For the CDR3, the DNA is TGTGCCTGGAAGCCCAAACGGGGACAGGGGGCGTACGAGCAGTACTTC. Translating gives CAWKPKRGQGAYEQYF. The gene calls are TRBV30 and TRBJ2-7; the match to TRBD1 covers 12 bases. The V gene's germline CDR1 is GTSNPN and CDR2 SVGIG (reference sequence). Unmatched junction bases numbered 11, after V lost 4 bases and J lost 4 bases. The CDR3 is made up of 16 amino acids.

This clone has only a few counts. The genes are TRBV27 and TRBJ1-5; TRBD1 matches at 7 bases. With V trimmed by 3 bases and J by 5 bases, 4 bases remained unmatched. The V gene's germline CDR1 is MNHEY and CDR2 SMNVEV (reference sequence). This CDR3 has 14 amino acids. DNA of the CDR3: TGTGCCAGCAGTTTTGGCCAGGGGGATCAGCCCCAGCATTTT. The encoded protein is CASSFGQGDQPQHF.

This chain connects TRBV27 to TRBJ2-7, with 9 bases matching TRBD2. The germline V gene encodes CDR1 MNHEY and CDR2 SMNVEV (reference sequence). The CDR3 is made up of 20 amino acids. Losses at the gene ends were 1 base for V and 0 bases for J; bases not matched to a gene: 16. CDR3 DNA sequence: TGTGCCAGCAGTTTATTTTTATCGAGAGCTAGCGGGGTGACCTCCTACGAGCAGTACTTC. Its protein product is CASSLFLSRASGVTSYEQYF.

This chain links TRBV29-1 with TRBJ1-4; the D gene is possibly TRBD1 (5 bases). Germline assignment: CDR1 SQVTM and CDR2 ANQGSEA. The CDR3 runs 12 residues. V was clipped by 6 bases and J by 5 bases, with 10 bases between them. The CDR3: CSVGTRNEKLFF. DNA for the CDR3: TGCAGCGTCGGGACTAGAAATGAAAAACTGTTTTTT.

V gene TRBV5-1 combines with J gene TRBJ2-1; no firm D call. Trimming left V 6 bases short and J 7 bases short, with 17 bases between. Germline CDR1 SGHRS, CDR2 YFSETQ. The CDR3 is 14 amino acids. CDR3 sequence reads: CASTSTPPSNEQFF. In DNA, the CDR3 is TGCGCCAGCACGAGTACCCCCCCCTCGAATGAGCAGTTCTTC.

This clone appeared once. The chain employs TRBV27 and TRBJ1-2; D gene ambiguous. CDR1 MNHEY and CDR2 SMNVEV come from the germline V gene (reference sequence). The V end was cut by 8 bases, the J end by 7 bases, with 11 bases between. CDR3 length: 11 residues. Here the CDR3 reads CASSGPSGYTF. CDR3 DNA: TGTGCCAGCTCAGGCCCTTCTGGCTACACCTTC.

V usage is TRBV29-1 and J usage is TRBJ2-5; TRBD2 agrees at 11 bases. The germline V gene encodes CDR1 SQVTM and CDR2 ANQGSEA. The V segment lost 3 bases and the J segment 0 bases; nucleotides outside the gene matches: 3. This CDR3 has 15 amino acids. CDR3 sequence: CSVDGTSGDQETQYF. The CDR3 region has the DNA TGCAGCGTTGATGGGACTAGCGGAGACCAAGAGACCCAGTACTTC.

The V and J genes are TRBV2 and TRBJ1-3; D might be TRBD1 (5 bases). This CDR3 spans 15 amino acids. Trimming pared 3 bases from V and 4 bases from J, leaving 13 bases between. CDR1 SNHLY and CDR2 FYNNEI come from the germline V gene. The CDR3 DNA follows: TGTGCCAGCAGTGATCAGGGAGATTCCGGAAACACCATATATTTT. The encoded protein is CASSDQGDSGNTIYF.

The chain couples TRBV27 to TRBJ1-4; 10 positions agree with TRBD1. This CDR3 is built from 16 residues. V lost 2 bases, J lost 5 bases, and 5 bases stayed unmatched. The germline V gene has CDR1 MNHEY and CDR2 SMNVEV (reference sequence). Here the CDR3 reads CASSLRGTGENEKLFF. For the CDR3, the DNA is TGTGCCAGCAGTTTAAGGGGGACAGGGGAGAATGAAAAACTGTTTTTT.

V usage is TRBV20-1 and J usage is TRBJ2-3; a possible D gene is TRBD2 (6 bases). V lost 5 bases and J lost 6, with 9 bases in between. The CDR3 contains 11 residues. From germline, CDR1 is DFQATT and CDR2 SNEGSKA (reference sequence). The CDR3 loop reads CSAAAGDTQYF. CDR3 DNA sequence: TGCAGTGCTGCCGCGGGGGATACGCAGTATTTT.